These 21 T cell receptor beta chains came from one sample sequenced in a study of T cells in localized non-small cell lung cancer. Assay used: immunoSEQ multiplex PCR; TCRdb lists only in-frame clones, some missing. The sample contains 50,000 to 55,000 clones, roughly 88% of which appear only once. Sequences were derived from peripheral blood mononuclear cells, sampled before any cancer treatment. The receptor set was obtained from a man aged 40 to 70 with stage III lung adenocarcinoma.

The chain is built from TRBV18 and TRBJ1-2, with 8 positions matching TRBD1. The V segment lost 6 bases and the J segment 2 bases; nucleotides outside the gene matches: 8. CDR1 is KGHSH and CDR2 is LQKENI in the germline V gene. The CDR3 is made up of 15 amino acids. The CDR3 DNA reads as TGTGCCAGCTCGGACAGGGTAGGGGAGAACTATGGCTACACCTTC. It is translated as CASSDRVGENYGYTF. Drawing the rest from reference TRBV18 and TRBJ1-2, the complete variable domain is NAGVMQNPRHLVRRRGQEARLRCSPMKGHSHVYWYRQLPEEGLKFMVYLQKENIIDESGMPKERFSAEFPKEGPSILRIQQVVRGDSAAYFCASSDRVGENYGYTFGSGTRLTVV.

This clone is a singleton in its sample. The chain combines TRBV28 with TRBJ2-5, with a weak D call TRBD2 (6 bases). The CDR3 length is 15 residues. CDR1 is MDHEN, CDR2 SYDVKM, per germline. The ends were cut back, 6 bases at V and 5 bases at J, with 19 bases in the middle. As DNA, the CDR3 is TGTGCCAGCAGCGGAGACGGAGGGTTGGTGGAGACCCAGTACTTC. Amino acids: CASSGDGGLVETQYF.

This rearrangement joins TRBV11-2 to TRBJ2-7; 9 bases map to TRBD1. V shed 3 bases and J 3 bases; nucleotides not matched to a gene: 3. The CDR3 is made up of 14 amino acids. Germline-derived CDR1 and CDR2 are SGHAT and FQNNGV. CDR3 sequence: CASSLGQGGYEQYF. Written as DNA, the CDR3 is TGTGCCAGCAGCTTGGGACAGGGAGGCTACGAGCAGTACTTC.

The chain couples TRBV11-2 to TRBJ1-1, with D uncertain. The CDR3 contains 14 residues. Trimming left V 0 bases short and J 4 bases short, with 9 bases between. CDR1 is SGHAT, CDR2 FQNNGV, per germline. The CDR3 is CASSLDGAATEAFF. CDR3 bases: TGTGCCAGCAGCTTAGACGGTGCGGCCACTGAAGCTTTCTTT. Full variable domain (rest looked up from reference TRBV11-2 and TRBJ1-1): EAGVAQSPRYKIIEKRQSVAFWCNPISGHATLYWYQQILGQGPKLLIQFQNNGVVDDSQLPKDRFSAERLKGVDSTLKIQPAKLEDSAVYLCASSLDGAATEAFFGQGTRLTVV.

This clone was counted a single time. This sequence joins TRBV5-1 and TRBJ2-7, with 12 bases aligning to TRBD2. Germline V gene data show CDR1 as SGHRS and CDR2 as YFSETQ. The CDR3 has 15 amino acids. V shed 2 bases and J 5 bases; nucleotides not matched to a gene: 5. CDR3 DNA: TGCGCCAGCAGCTTAAAACTAGCGGGGGGAAACGAGCAGTACTTC. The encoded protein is CASSLKLAGGNEQYF.

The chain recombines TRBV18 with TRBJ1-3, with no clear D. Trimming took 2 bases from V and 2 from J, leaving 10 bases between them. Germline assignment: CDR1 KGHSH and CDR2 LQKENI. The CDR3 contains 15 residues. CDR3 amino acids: CASSPFNGPGNTIYF. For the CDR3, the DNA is TGTGCCAGCTCACCATTCAACGGGCCTGGAAACACCATATATTTT.

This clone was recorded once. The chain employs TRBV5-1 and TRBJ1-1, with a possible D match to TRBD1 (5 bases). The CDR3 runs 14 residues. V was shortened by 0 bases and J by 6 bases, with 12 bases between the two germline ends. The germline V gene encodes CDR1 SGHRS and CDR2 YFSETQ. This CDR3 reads CASSLVGERAEAFF. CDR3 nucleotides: TGCGCCAGCAGCTTGGTGGGGGAACGGGCTGAAGCTTTCTTT.

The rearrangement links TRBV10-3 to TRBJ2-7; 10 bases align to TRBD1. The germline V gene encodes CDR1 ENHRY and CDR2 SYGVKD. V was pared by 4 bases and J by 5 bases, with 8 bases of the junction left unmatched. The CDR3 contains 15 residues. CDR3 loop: CAISAIGTGADEQYF. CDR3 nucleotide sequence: TGTGCCATCAGTGCCATTGGGACAGGGGCAGACGAGCAGTACTTC.

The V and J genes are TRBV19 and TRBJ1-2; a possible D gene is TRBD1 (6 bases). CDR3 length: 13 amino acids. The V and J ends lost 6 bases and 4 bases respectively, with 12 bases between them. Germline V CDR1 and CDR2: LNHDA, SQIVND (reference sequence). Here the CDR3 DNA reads TGTGCCAGTAGCCCGGGACAATCCTATGGCTACACCTTC. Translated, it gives CASSPGQSYGYTF.

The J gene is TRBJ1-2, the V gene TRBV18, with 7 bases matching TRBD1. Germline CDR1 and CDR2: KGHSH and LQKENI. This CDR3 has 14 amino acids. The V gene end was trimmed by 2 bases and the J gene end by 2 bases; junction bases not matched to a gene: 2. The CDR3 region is CASSPGTANYGYTF. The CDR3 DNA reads TGTGCCAGCTCACCAGGGACAGCCAACTATGGCTACACCTTC.

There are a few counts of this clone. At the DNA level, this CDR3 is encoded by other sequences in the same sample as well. The CDR3 protein is CASSEAGTDTQYF. The CDR3 DNA is TGCGCCAGCAGTGAAGCCGGCACAGATACGCAGTATTTT. The rearrangement uses TRBV10-1 and TRBJ2-3; no reliable D call. The germline V gene has CDR1 WNHNN and CDR2 SYGVQD (reference sequence). V was cut by 3 bases and J by 1 base, with 5 bases left in between. The CDR3 loop spans 13 amino acids.

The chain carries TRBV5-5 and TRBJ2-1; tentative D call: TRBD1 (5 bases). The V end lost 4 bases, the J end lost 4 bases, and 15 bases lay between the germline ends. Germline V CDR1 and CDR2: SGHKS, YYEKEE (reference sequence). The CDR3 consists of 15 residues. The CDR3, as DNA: TGTGCCAGCAGCGTGGACATTAGCTCGTACAATGAGCAGTTCTTC. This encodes CASSVDISSYNEQFF. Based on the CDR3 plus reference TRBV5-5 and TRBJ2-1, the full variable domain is DAGVTQSPTHLIKTRGQQVTLRCSPISGHKSVSWYQQVLGQGPQFIFQYYEKEERGRGNFPDRFSARQFPNYSSELNVNALLLGDSALYLCASSVDISSYNEQFFGPGTRLTVL.

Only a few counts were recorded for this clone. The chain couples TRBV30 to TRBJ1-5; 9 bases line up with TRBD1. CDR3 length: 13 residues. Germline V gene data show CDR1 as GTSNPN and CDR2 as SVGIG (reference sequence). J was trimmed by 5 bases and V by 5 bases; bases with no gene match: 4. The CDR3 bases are TGTGCCTGGGGGACAGGGAGGGATCAGCCCCAGCATTTT. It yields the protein CAWGTGRDQPQHF.

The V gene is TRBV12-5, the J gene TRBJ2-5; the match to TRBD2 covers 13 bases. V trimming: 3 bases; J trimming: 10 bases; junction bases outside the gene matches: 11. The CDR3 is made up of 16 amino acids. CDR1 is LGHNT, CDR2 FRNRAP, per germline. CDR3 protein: CASGLGTSGRAGVQYF. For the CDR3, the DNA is TGTGCTAGTGGTTTAGGTACTAGCGGGAGGGCCGGGGTCCAGTACTTC. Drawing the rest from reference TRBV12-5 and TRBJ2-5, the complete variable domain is DARVTQTPRHKVTEMGQEVTMRCQPILGHNTVFWYRQTMMQGLELLAYFRNRAPLDDSGMPKDRFSAEMPDATLATLKIQPSEPRDSAVYFCASGLGTSGRAGVQYFGPGTRLLVL.

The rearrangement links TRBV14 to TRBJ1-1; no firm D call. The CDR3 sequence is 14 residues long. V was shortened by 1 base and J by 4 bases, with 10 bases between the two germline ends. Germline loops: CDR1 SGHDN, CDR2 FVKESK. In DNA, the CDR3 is TGTGCCAGCAGCCAAGGGGCCTGGGGCACTGAAGCTTTCTTT. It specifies CASSQGAWGTEAFF.

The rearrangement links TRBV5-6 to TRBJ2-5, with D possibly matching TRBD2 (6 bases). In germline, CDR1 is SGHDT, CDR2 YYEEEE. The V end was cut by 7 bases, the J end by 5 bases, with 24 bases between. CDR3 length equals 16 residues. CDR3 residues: CASSLAAGAPWETQYF. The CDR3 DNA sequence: TGTGCCAGCTCCTTAGCGGCCGGAGCCCCGTGGGAGACCCAGTACTTC. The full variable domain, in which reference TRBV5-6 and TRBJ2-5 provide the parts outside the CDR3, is DAGVTQSPTHLIKTRGQQVTLRCSPKSGHDTVSWYQQALGQGPQFIFQYYEEEERQRGNFPDRFSGHQFPNYSSELNVNALLLGDSALYLCASSLAAGAPWETQYFGPGTRLLVL.

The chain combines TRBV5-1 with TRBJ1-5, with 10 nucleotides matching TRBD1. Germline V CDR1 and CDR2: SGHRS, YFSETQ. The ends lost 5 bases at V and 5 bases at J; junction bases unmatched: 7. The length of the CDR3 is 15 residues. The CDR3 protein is CASSGGTGVDQPQHF. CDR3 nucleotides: TGCGCCAGCAGTGGCGGGACAGGGGTAGATCAGCCCCAGCATTTT.

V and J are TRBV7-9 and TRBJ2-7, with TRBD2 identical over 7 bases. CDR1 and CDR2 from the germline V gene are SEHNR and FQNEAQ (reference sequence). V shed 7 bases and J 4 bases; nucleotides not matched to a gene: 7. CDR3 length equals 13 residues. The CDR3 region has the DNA TGTGCCAGCATAGCGGGCGGGGCGTACGAGCAGTACTTC. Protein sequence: CASIAGGAYEQYF.

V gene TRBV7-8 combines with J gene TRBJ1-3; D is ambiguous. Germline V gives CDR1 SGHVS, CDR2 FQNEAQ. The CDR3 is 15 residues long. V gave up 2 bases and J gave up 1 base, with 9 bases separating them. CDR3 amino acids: CASSLRPTSGNTIYF. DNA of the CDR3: TGTGCCAGCAGCTTAAGGCCGACTTCTGGAAACACCATATATTTT.

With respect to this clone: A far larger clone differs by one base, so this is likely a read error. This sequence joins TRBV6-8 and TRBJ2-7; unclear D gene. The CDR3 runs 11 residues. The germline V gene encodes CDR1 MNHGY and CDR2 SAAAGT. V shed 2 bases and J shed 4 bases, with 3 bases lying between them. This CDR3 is CASSYQYEQYF. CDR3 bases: TGTGCCAGCAGTTACCAGTACGAGCAGTACTTC.

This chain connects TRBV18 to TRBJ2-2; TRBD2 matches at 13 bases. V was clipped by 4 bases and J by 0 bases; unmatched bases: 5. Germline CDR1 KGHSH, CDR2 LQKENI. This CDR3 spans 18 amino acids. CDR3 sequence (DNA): TGTGCCAGCTCACTTACCGGGACTAGCGGGGCGAACACCGGGGAGCTGTTTTTT. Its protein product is CASSLTGTSGANTGELFF.